The sample holds a few counts of the clone carrying this T cell receptor beta chain. The antigen remains undetermined. The entry originates in a study of CD8+ T cells in alopecia areata. Extracted RNA was reverse transcribed into cDNA, the sequencing template. The data were produced by immunoSEQ multiplex PCR, yet TCRdb's version contains in-frame clones alone and is incomplete. The sample has about 200,000 clones; roughly two fifths are singletons. Treatment in this sample: oral pan-JAK inhibitor, 5-10 mg twice daily. This CDR3 region has 16 residues. CDR1 is KGHSH and CDR2 is LQKENI in the germline V gene. The V and J ends lost 4 bases and 1 base respectively, with 16 bases between them. General observations from the study: Under tofacitinib, fewer expanded CD8+ clones appeared among the top 100 scalp clones.

The chain has TRBV18 and TRBJ1-1; TRBD1 might be the D (5 bases). This TCR derives from a human donor with alopecia areata. The material sequenced was CD4+ T cells sorted from blood, taken around week 31, from a patient treated with tofacitinib. In DNA, the CDR3 is TGTGCCAGCTCACGACGGGACGCCAGAGAGAACACTGAAGCTTTCTTT. This codes for CASSRRDARENTEAFF.